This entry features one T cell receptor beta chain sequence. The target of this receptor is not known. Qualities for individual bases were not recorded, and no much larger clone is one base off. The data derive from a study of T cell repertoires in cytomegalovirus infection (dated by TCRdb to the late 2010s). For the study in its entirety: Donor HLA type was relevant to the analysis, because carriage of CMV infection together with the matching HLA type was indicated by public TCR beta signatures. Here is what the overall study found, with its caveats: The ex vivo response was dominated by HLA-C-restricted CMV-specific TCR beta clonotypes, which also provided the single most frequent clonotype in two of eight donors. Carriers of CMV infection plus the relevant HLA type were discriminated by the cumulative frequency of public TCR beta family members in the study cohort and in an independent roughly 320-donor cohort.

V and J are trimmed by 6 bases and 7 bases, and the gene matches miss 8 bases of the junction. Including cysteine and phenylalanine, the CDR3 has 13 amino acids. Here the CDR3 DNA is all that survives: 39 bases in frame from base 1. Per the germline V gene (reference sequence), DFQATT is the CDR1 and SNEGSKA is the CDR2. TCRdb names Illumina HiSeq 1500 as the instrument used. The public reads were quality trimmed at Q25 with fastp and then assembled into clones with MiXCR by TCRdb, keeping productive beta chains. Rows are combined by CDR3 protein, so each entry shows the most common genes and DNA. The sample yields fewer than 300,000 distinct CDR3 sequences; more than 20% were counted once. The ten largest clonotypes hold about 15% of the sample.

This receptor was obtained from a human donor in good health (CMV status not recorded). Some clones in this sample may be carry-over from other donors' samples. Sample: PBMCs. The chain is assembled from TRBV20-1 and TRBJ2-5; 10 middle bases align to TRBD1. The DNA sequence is TGCAGTGCCGACAGGGGGCGCCTCGGGACCCAGTACTTC. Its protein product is CSADRGRLGTQYF.